These 30 T cell receptor beta chains originate from one sample sequenced in a study of cytomegalovirus exposure and HLA in healthy donors. The PCR made use of 60 Vbeta and 13 Jbeta primers. Sequencing was performed with immunoSEQ multiplex PCR; in TCRdb, only in-frame clones are kept and a portion is missing. The sample holds 160,000 or so clones; approximately 85% are singletons and the top ten take roughly 2.3%. The sequenced material came from PBMCs. These receptors came from a woman between 18 and 29 years old in good health and CMV-seronegative.

The chain carries TRBV11-3 and TRBJ2-5; perhaps TRBD2 as D (6 bases). The closer fit of TRBJ2-7 to the DNA end suggests the J call may be wrong. Germline V CDR1 and CDR2: SGHNT, YENEEA. This CDR3 is built from 13 residues. CDR3 bases: TGTGCCAGCAGCTTCGGTAGCGGCTACGAGCAGTACTTC. Protein product: CASSFGSGYEQYF.

This CDR3 is CASSYWRGANYGYTF. Written as DNA, the CDR3 is TGTGCCAGCAGTTACTGGCGGGGGGCAAACTATGGCTACACCTTC. V is TRBV6-5 and J is TRBJ1-2, with D possibly being TRBD1 (6 bases). Germline V gene data show CDR1 as MNHEY and CDR2 as SVGAGI. Trimming pared 1 base from V and 2 bases from J, leaving 11 bases between. The CDR3 runs 15 residues.

The CDR3 is CASSPARGQGAREQYF. The CDR3 nucleotides read TGTGCCAGCAGCCCCGCTCGGGGACAGGGGGCTCGGGAGCAGTACTTC. The chain has TRBV7-2 and TRBJ2-5; 12 bases fit TRBD1. The V gene end was trimmed by 5 bases and the J gene end by 11 bases; junction bases not matched to a gene: 15. The CDR3 is 16 residues long. From germline, CDR1 is SGHTA and CDR2 FQGNSA.

The CDR3 DNA reads as TGTGCCAGTCGTGGGGGGAGGGCGAACACTGAAGCTTTCTTT. Translating gives CASRGGRANTEAFF. The J gene is TRBJ1-1, the V gene TRBV19, with D possibly being TRBD1 (5 bases). This CDR3 has 14 residues. Germline V CDR1 and CDR2: LNHDA, SQIVND (reference sequence). The ends were cut back, 8 bases at V and 1 base at J, with 14 bases in the middle.

As concerns this clone: Sequence at one end of the junction differs from germline and may be a read error. The chain carries TRBV5-6 and TRBJ1-4; the D is unclear. Germline CDR1 and CDR2: SGHDT and YYEEEE. This CDR3 comprises 17 residues. CDR3: CASSLGRKVVDYERLFF. DNA of the CDR3: TGTGCCAGCAGCTTGGGTCGGAAAGTGGTCGACTATGAAAGACTGTTTTTT.

The sample holds a few counts of this clone. This chain connects TRBV19 to TRBJ1-1; 8 bases agree with TRBD1. With 4 bases clipped from V and 5 bases from J, the junction kept 9 bases outside the gene matches. The V gene's germline CDR1 is LNHDA and CDR2 SQIVND (reference sequence). This CDR3 is built from 15 residues. CDR3 in amino acids: CASSTWTGKVTEAFF. CDR3 DNA: TGTGCCAGTAGTACATGGACAGGGAAGGTGACTGAAGCTTTCTTT.

The rearrangement uses TRBV5-6 and TRBJ2-7, with 10 bases matching TRBD1. J gave up 1 base and V 7 bases, and 8 bases lay outside the gene matches. The V gene's germline CDR1 is SGHDT and CDR2 YYEEEE. This CDR3 region has 15 residues. The CDR3 reads CASAARDRGSYEQYF. The CDR3 DNA is TGTGCCAGCGCTGCGCGGGACAGGGGTTCCTACGAGCAGTACTTC. The complete variable domain, with remaining parts taken from reference TRBV5-6 and TRBJ2-7, reads DAGVTQSPTHLIKTRGQQVTLRCSPKSGHDTVSWYQQALGQGPQFIFQYYEEEERQRGNFPDRFSGHQFPNYSSELNVNALLLGDSALYLCASAARDRGSYEQYFGPGTRLTVT.

This clone was recorded once. This chain joins TRBV6-1 and TRBJ1-5; a possible D gene is TRBD1 (5 bases). Trimming took off 6 bases at V and 0 bases at J, with 9 bases between the two ends. This CDR3 comprises 14 residues. CDR1 and CDR2 from the germline V gene are MNHNS and SASEGT. This chain's CDR3 is CASSRVNSNQPQHF. CDR3 DNA: TGTGCCAGCAGCAGGGTCAATAGCAATCAGCCCCAGCATTTT.

This clone was detected only once. This chain links TRBV28 with TRBJ2-3; D is undetermined. Trimming took off 6 bases at V and 2 bases at J, with 15 bases between the two ends. There are 15 residues in the CDR3. Germline loops: CDR1 MDHEN, CDR2 SYDVKM. The CDR3 is CASSATQALTDTQYF. Written as DNA, the CDR3 is TGTGCCAGCAGCGCCACCCAGGCACTCACAGATACGCAGTATTTT.

This chain connects TRBV25-1 to TRBJ2-3; D perhaps matches TRBD2 (6 bases). V was cut by 10 bases and J by 8 bases, with 16 bases left in between. Looked up from germline, CDR1 is MGHDK and CDR2 is SYGVNS. The CDR3 is 12 amino acids. Written as DNA, the CDR3 is TGTGCCACGAGAGCCCAGGGAGGTACGCAGTATTTT. Its translation: CATRAQGGTQYF. The entire variable domain, with the rest obtained from reference TRBV25-1 and TRBJ2-3, is as follows: EADIYQTPRYLVIGTGKKITLECSQTMGHDKMYWYQQDPGMELHLIHYSYGVNSTEKGDLSSESTVSRIRTEHFPLTLESARPSHTSQYLCATRAQGGTQYFGPGTRLTVL.

This sequence joins TRBV19 and TRBJ2-3, with TRBD2 matching 8 bases. J lost 4 bases, V lost 2 bases, and 8 bases had no gene match. In germline, CDR1 is LNHDA, CDR2 SQIVND (reference sequence). This CDR3 is 16 amino acids long. For the CDR3, the DNA is TGTGCCAGTAGTATAAGTGCGGGGGGTTTCGCAGATACGCAGTATTTT. Translation gives CASSISAGGFADTQYF. The variable domain in full, completed from reference TRBV19 and TRBJ2-3, reads DGGITQSPKYLFRKEGQNVTLSCEQNLNHDAMYWYRQDPGQGLRLIYYSQIVNDFQKGDIAEGYSVSREKKESFPLTVTSAQKNPTAFYLCASSISAGGFADTQYFGPGTRLTVL.

V is TRBV2 and J is TRBJ2-2; 8 nucleotides agree with TRBD2. Germline V lookup: CDR1 SNHLY, CDR2 FYNNEI. This CDR3 is 14 amino acids long. The ends lost 8 bases at V and 8 bases at J; junction bases unmatched: 10. DNA for the CDR3: TGTGCCAGCCGAAGCGGGGGTTACGCAGGGGAGCTGTTTTTT. It encodes CASRSGGYAGELFF. Together with reference TRBV2 and TRBJ2-2, the CDR3 gives the full variable domain: EPEVTQTPSHQVTQMGQEVILRCVPISNHLYFYWYRQILGQKVEFLVSFYNNEISEKSEIFDDQFSVERPDGSNFTLKIRSTKLEDSAMYFCASRSGGYAGELFFGEGSRLTVL.

This clone was seen a single time. The chain employs TRBV19 and TRBJ1-2; 9 positions match TRBD1. V trimming: 5 bases; J trimming: 7 bases; junction bases outside the gene matches: 5. The germline CDR1 and CDR2 sequences are LNHDA and SQIVND (reference sequence). This CDR3 has 13 amino acids. CDR3 in DNA: TGTGCCAGTAGTCGACAGGGGGAAACTGGCTACACCTTC. Translated: CASSRQGETGYTF.

The CDR3 sequence: CASTRGGGTEAFF. CDR3 nucleotides: TGTGCCAGCACCAGGGGCGGGGGCACTGAAGCTTTCTTT. The chain links TRBV5-4 to TRBJ1-1; D possibly corresponds to TRBD1 (6 bases). Trimming took 6 bases from V and 4 from J, leaving 13 bases between them. Germline CDR1 SGHNT, CDR2 YYREEE (reference sequence). The CDR3 runs 13 residues.

The V and J genes are TRBV2 and TRBJ1-6; possibly TRBD1 for D (6 bases). Germline loops: CDR1 SNHLY, CDR2 FYNNEI. The CDR3 has 14 residues. V shed 6 bases and J shed 9 bases, with 15 bases lying between them. DNA for the CDR3: TGTGCCAGCAGGGGGGCCCGGGGGGGTTCACCCCTCCACTTT. Amino acids: CASRGARGGSPLHF.

This clone showed up just a few times. V and J are TRBV5-1 and TRBJ2-1; TRBD2 aligns across 9 bases. CDR1 SGHRS and CDR2 YFSETQ come from the germline V gene. Trimming removed 2 bases from V and 7 bases from J; junction bases left unmatched: 13. This CDR3 is 17 amino acids long. The CDR3 region is CASSFLYGGGAENEQFF. CDR3 bases: TGCGCCAGCAGCTTCCTCTACGGCGGGGGGGCGGAAAATGAGCAGTTCTTC.

This chain's CDR3 is CASSLATSGGELFF. In DNA, the CDR3 is TGTGCCAGCAGCTTGGCCACAAGCGGCGGGGAGCTGTTTTTT. The chain recombines TRBV7-8 with TRBJ2-2; tentatively, D is TRBD2 (5 bases). Trimming left V 3 bases short and J 7 bases short, with 12 bases between. Germline assignment: CDR1 SGHVS and CDR2 FQNEAQ. The CDR3 consists of 14 residues.

The rearrangement links TRBV28 to TRBJ2-3; maybe TRBD1 (5 bases). The CDR3 extends over 16 amino acids. V was clipped by 2 bases and J by 0 bases, with 12 bases between them. In germline, CDR1 is MDHEN, CDR2 SYDVKM. CDR3 sequence reads: CASSLGVGESTDTQYF. In DNA form, the CDR3 reads TGTGCCAGCAGTTTAGGTGTAGGGGAAAGCACAGATACGCAGTATTTT.

This chain links TRBV5-4 with TRBJ2-7; 7 bases map to TRBD2. CDR1 SGHNT and CDR2 YYREEE come from the germline V gene (reference sequence). The CDR3 consists of 13 residues. V trimming: 4 bases; J trimming: 5 bases; junction bases outside the gene matches: 6. The DNA of the CDR3 is TGTGCCAGCAGCGAGGGAGGGTACGACGAGCAGTACTTC. Translating it yields CASSEGGYDEQYF.

The V call is TRBV11-2, the J call TRBJ2-1; TRBD2 is a possible D gene (5 bases). The CDR3 is 14 residues long. The germline V gene encodes CDR1 SGHAT and CDR2 FQNNGV. The germline V and J ends were trimmed by 2 bases and 14 bases, with 19 bases remaining between them. CDR3 sequence: CASSLSTRANLKFF. The CDR3 DNA follows: TGTGCCAGCAGCTTATCCACGAGGGCTAACCTCAAGTTCTTC.

This chain's CDR3 is CASSKQGAGDNEQFF. CDR3 bases: TGTGCCAGCAGTAAACAGGGGGCCGGCGACAATGAGCAGTTCTTC. V and J are TRBV28 and TRBJ2-1, with 9 bases aligning to TRBD1. Trimming cost V 5 bases and J 5 bases; bases outside gene matches: 7. CDR3 size: 15 residues. Per the germline V gene, CDR1 is MDHEN and CDR2 is SYDVKM.

This chain links TRBV29-1 with TRBJ2-7; no clear D gene. The CDR3 length is 13 residues. Germline values: CDR1 SQVTM, CDR2 ANQGSEA. Trimming pared 6 bases from V and 3 bases from J, leaving 15 bases between. The CDR3 coding sequence is TGCAGCGTCCGCGCGGCCCGCTACTACGAGCAGTACTTC. Amino acids: CSVRAARYYEQYF.

This sequence joins TRBV6-1 and TRBJ2-5; 9 bases line up with TRBD2. CDR3 length: 15 amino acids. V lost 3 bases to trimming and J lost 4 bases; unmatched junction nucleotides: 6. Germline-derived CDR1 and CDR2 are MNHNS and SASEGT. CDR3 bases: TGTGCCAGCAGTGAGTTAGCGGGAGTTTCAGAGACCCAGTACTTC. Amino acids: CASSELAGVSETQYF.

The chain recombines TRBV19 with TRBJ1-2; a weak D match, TRBD1 (5 bases). CDR1 and CDR2 from the germline V gene are LNHDA and SQIVND (reference sequence). The V end was cut by 0 bases, the J end by 3 bases, with 11 bases between. CDR3 length equals 15 residues. The CDR3 reads CASSIDDQGYYGYTF. As DNA, the CDR3 is TGTGCCAGTAGTATAGATGATCAGGGCTACTATGGCTACACCTTC.

This rearrangement joins TRBV30 to TRBJ2-7; D is unresolved. This CDR3 is built from 14 residues. Trimming removed 0 bases from V and 11 bases from J, with 20 bases in between. The germline V gene encodes CDR1 GTSNPN and CDR2 SVGIG (reference sequence). CDR3 in amino acids: CAWSVLKVKISEYF. Here the CDR3 DNA reads TGTGCCTGGAGTGTTCTTAAAGTCAAGATCTCGGAGTACTTC.

The V call is TRBV21-1, the J call TRBJ1-2; the table's D call TRBD1 went unverified against the DNA. TRBV21-1 counts as a pseudogene. CDR3 length equals 15 residues. The CDR3: CASSTRTDTNYGYTF. CDR3 nucleotides: TGTGCCAGCAGCACACGGACAGACACGAACTATGGCTACACCTTC.

The rearrangement uses TRBV7-9 and TRBJ2-3; TRBD2 is a possible D gene (5 bases). Between the trimmed V and J ends, which lost 5 bases and 0 bases, there was a span of 18 bases. CDR1 and CDR2 (germline): SEHNR, FQNEAQ (reference sequence). The CDR3 spans 17 residues. The CDR3 loop reads CASSAPTLEPSTDTQYF. CDR3 DNA sequence: TGTGCCAGCAGCGCACCGACACTAGAGCCGAGCACAGATACGCAGTATTTT.

CDR3 amino acids: CASSAAGRDGYTF. The CDR3, as DNA: TGTGCCAGCAGCGCAGCAGGGCGGGACGGCTACACCTTC. V is TRBV5-8 and J is TRBJ1-2; a weak D match, TRBD1 (5 bases). CDR3 length equals 13 residues. From germline, CDR1 is SGHTS and CDR2 YDEGEE. V lost 4 bases to trimming and J lost 8 bases, with 15 bases between them.

The chain recombines TRBV11-3 with TRBJ1-2; D unresolved. Between the trimmed V and J ends, which lost 0 bases and 6 bases, there was a span of 14 bases. The germline V gene encodes CDR1 SGHNT and CDR2 YENEEA. The CDR3 loop spans 15 amino acids. CDR3 coding DNA: TGTGCCAGCAGCTTAGATTACGGGGAGCGGGATGGCTACACCTTC. Protein product: CASSLDYGERDGYTF.

The chain links TRBV5-1 to TRBJ2-7, with TRBD1 matching over 8 bases. CDR3 length equals 14 residues. J lost 2 bases, V lost 1 base, and 2 bases had no gene match. Per the germline V gene, CDR1 is SGHRS and CDR2 is YFSETQ. As DNA, the CDR3 is TGCGCCAGCAGCTTGAGGACAGGGACCTACGAGCAGTACTTC. It yields the protein CASSLRTGTYEQYF.